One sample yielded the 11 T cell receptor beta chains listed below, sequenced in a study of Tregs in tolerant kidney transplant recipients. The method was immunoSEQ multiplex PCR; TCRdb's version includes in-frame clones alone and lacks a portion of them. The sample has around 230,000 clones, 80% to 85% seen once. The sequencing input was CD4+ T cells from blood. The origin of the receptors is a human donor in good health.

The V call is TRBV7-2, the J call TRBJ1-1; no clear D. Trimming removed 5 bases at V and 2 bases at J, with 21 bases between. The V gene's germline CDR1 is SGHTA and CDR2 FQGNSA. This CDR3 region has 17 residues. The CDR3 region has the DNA TGTGCCAGCAGCCCGGCGAGGGTGACACAGCCAAACACTGAAGCTTTCTTT. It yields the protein CASSPARVTQPNTEAFF.

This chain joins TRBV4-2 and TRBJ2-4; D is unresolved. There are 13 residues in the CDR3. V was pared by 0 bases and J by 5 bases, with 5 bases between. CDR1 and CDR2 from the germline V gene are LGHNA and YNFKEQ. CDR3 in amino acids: CASSQDRQNIQYF. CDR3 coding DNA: TGTGCCAGCAGCCAAGACCGGCAAAACATTCAGTACTTC.

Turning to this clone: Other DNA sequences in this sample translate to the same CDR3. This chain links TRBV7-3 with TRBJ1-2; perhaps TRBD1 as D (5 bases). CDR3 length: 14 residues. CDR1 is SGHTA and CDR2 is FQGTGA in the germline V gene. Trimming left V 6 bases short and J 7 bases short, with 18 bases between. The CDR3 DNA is TGTGCCAGCAGTCCAGGGAACGCCCGGGTTGGCTACACCTTC. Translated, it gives CASSPGNARVGYTF.

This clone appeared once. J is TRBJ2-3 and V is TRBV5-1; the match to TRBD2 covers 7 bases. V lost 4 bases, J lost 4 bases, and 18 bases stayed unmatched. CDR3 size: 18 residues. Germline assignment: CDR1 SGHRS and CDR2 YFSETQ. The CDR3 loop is CASSPILEGGPRADTQYF. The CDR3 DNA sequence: TGCGCCAGCAGCCCGATTCTCGAGGGAGGGCCCCGGGCAGATACGCAGTATTTT.

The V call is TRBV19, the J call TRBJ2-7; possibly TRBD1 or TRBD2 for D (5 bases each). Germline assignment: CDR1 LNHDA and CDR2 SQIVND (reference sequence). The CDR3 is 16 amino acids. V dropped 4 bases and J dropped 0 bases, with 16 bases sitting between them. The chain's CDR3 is CASSKRPGRSSYEQYF. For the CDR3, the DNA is TGTGCCAGTAGTAAGAGACCGGGACGGAGCTCCTACGAGCAGTACTTC.

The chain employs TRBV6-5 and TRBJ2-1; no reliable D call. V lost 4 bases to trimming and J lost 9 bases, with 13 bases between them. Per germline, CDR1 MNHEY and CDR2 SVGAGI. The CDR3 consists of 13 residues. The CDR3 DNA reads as TGTGCCAGCAGTTCCCCTGTGGTGGGTGAGCAGTTCTTC. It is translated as CASSSPVVGEQFF.

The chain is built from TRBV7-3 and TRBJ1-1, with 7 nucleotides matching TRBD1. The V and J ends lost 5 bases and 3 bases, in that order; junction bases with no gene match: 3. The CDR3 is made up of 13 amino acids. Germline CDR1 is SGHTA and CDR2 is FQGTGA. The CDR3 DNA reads TGTGCCAGCAGCCCGCAGGGGGACACTGAAGCTTTCTTT. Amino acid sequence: CASSPQGDTEAFF.

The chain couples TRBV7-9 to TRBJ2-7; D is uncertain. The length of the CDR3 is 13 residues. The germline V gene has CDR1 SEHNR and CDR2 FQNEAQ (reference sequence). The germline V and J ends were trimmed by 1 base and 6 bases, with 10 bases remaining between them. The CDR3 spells CASSLVGSLEQYF. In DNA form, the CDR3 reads TGTGCCAGCAGCTTAGTAGGATCACTCGAGCAGTACTTC.

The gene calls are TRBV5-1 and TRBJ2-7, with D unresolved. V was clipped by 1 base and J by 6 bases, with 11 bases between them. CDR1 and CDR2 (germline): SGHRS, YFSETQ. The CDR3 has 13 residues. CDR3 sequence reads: CASSLLTLAEQYF. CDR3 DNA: TGCGCCAGCAGCTTGTTAACGTTGGCCGAGCAGTACTTC.

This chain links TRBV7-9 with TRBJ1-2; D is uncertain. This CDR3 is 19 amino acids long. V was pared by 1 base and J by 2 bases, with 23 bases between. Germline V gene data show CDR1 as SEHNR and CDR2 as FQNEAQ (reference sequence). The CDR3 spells CASSLEAASFRVKNYGYTF. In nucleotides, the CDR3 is TGTGCCAGCAGCTTAGAAGCAGCTTCCTTCAGAGTCAAAAACTATGGCTACACCTTC.

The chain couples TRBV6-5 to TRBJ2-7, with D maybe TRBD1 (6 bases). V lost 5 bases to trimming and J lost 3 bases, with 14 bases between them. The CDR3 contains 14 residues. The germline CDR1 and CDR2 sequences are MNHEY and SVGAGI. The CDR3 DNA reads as TGTGCCAGCAGTGAAGGGGGACGGGGCTACGAGCAGTACTTC. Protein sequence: CASSEGGRGYEQYF.